The source of this TCR beta chain is a study of OX40 agonist ivuxolimab in advanced cancers. In the study overall: Across the patients, intravenous ivuxolimab was delivered every 2 weeks at 0.01 to 10 mg/kg. Eligibility admitted prior anti-PD-1, anti-PD-L1 or anti-CTLA-4 therapy; 30% to 40% had some.

This clone was detected only a few times. As yet, its antigen is unknown. Germline V gene lookup returns CDR1 WSHSY and CDR2 SAAADI. This CDR3 region has 15 residues. V shed 10 bases and J 6 bases; nucleotides not matched to a gene: 14. General observations from the study: CD4+ and CD8+ blood T cells expanded clonally by week 6 at 0.1 to 3.0 mg/kg.

This table comes from immunoSEQ multiplex PCR, and its TCRdb copy is limited to in-frame clones, with some not included. The data show about 61,000 clones, with less than 85% seen just once and approximately 0.56% held by the top ten. Sampled blood was obtained at baseline, cycle 4 day 1, and cycle 7 day 1. V is TRBV10-2 and J is TRBJ2-3; 9 bases agree with TRBD2. The sample was CD4+ or CD8+ T cells sorted from blood, taken in a trial of the OX40 agonist ivuxolimab. The sequence was obtained from an adult with an advanced solid tumor such as melanoma, head and neck, liver or kidney cancer. The CDR3 region is CATLSLSGSDDTQYF. In DNA form, the CDR3 reads TGCGCCACGCTTTCCCTTAGCGGGAGCGACGATACGCAGTATTTT.